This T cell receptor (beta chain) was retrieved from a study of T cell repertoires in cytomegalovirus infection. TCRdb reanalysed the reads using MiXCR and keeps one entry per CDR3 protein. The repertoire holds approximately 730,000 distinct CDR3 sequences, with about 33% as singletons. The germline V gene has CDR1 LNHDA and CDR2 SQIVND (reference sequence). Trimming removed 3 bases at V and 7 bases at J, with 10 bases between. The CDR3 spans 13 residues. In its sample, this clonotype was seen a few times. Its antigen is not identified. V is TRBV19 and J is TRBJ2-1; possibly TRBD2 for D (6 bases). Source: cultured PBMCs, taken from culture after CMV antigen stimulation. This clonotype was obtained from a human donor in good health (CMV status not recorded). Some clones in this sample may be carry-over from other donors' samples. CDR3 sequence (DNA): TGTGCCAGTAGTATCAGACTAGTGAATGAGCAGTTCTTC. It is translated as CASSIRLVNEQFF.